Each of the 5 T cell receptor beta chains below was sequenced from the same sample in a study of OX40 agonist ivuxolimab in advanced cancers. Receptors were amplified or captured by the immunoSEQ multiplex PCR assay. The table was pulled from immuneACCESS by TCRdb, which kept in-frame rearrangements only. Such tables lose some clones; where checked, under half of the loss comes from unresolved V genes, and the rest has no known cause. The sample table records tens of thousands of clones; approximately 89% of these occur just once. The ten biggest clones cover 18% of the sample. This sample comprised CD4+ or CD8+ T cells sorted from blood, obtained in a trial of the OX40 agonist ivuxolimab. These receptors originate from an adult with an advanced solid tumor such as melanoma, head and neck, liver or kidney cancer.

The chain combines TRBV4-1 with TRBJ1-5; 8 bases agree with TRBD1. Germline loops: CDR1 MGHRA, CDR2 YSYEKL. CDR3 size: 16 residues. Trimming at V came to 0 bases and at J to 6 bases, leaving 7 bases not matched to a gene. In DNA, the CDR3 is TGCGCCAGCAGCCAAGAAGGGCAGGGGGCCAGTCAGCCCCAGCATTTT. Translation gives CASSQEGQGASQPQHF.

The chain has TRBV2 and TRBJ1-1; 10 nucleotides match TRBD1. The length of the CDR3 is 12 residues. Germline CDR1 and CDR2: SNHLY and FYNNEI. V gave up 5 bases and J gave up 8 bases; unmatched junction bases: 2. The chain's CDR3 is CASSWTGGEAFF. The DNA of the CDR3 is TGTGCCAGCAGTTGGACAGGGGGAGAAGCTTTCTTT.

The V and J genes are TRBV7-9 and TRBJ2-7, with D tentatively TRBD1 (5 bases). In germline, CDR1 is SEHNR, CDR2 FQNEAQ (reference sequence). The CDR3 length is 12 residues. Deletions cut 5 bases from V and 3 bases from J, with 8 bases between. The CDR3 spells CASSHQGYEQYF. DNA for the CDR3: TGTGCCAGCAGCCATCAGGGCTACGAGCAGTACTTC.

This clone was recorded once. The V and J genes are TRBV10-3 and TRBJ2-3, with 12 bases lining up with TRBD2. The length of the CDR3 is 16 residues. Germline-derived CDR1 and CDR2 are ENHRY and SYGVKD. V gave up 5 bases and J gave up 2 bases; unmatched junction bases: 5. CDR3 amino acids: CAISQTSGGYTDTQYF. The CDR3 DNA follows: TGTGCCATCAGTCAGACTAGCGGGGGCTACACAGATACGCAGTATTTT.

The gene calls are TRBV4-1 and TRBJ1-1; 8 bases fit TRBD1. CDR1 is MGHRA, CDR2 YSYEKL, per germline. CDR3 size: 13 residues. The V gene end was trimmed by 4 bases and the J gene end by 10 bases; junction bases not matched to a gene: 8. The CDR3 loop reads CASSPGTGVLAFF. CDR3 coding DNA: TGCGCCAGCAGCCCCGGGACAGGCGTCCTAGCTTTCTTT.